This T cell receptor beta chain comes out of a study of T cells in Graves' hyperthyroidism and ophthalmopathy. Authors of the study amplified TCR beta CDR3 regions from RNA transcripts. With the HTBI primer set, the TCR CDR3 went through a first round of RT-PCR. Each CDR3 protein gets one entry after TCRdb re-called the multiplex PCR reads with MiXCR. The data contain about 270,000 distinct CDR3 sequences, over 20% of them singletons. In germline, CDR1 is DFQATT, CDR2 SNEGSKA (reference sequence). V trimming: 0 bases; J trimming: 1 base; junction bases outside the gene matches: 5. CDR3 size: 16 residues.

The V call is TRBV20-1, the J call TRBJ2-2; 7 bases fit TRBD2. The sequence came from a woman aged 35 to 49 with Graves' ophthalmopathy. Sequencing was performed on blood. CDR3 protein: CSARDLGLLNTGELFF. CDR3 nucleotide sequence: TGCAGTGCTAGAGATTTGGGACTATTGAACACCGGGGAGCTGTTTTTT.